The entry below gives a single T cell receptor beta chain sequence along with its context. Profiled with immunoSEQ multiplex PCR; TCRdb holds only in-frame clones, not every one. In the table there are some 260,000 clones, almost 90% of which are singletons. The sample is drawn from a study of blood T cell repertoires in COVID-19. About the research overall: Material from acute and convalescent COVID-19 was sourced from the United States, Italy and Spain. From T cells, B-cell-depleted T cells, or PBMCs came the material, which was cDNA or gDNA.

In germline, CDR1 is KGHSH, CDR2 LQKENI. After removal of 0 bases from V and 5 bases from J, the junction contained 2 bases not matched to a gene. This CDR3 is 15 amino acids long. The sequence was obtained from an elderly man with acute or convalescent COVID-19. The sequencing sample was made of peripheral blood. The J gene is TRBJ1-4, the V gene TRBV18; the match to TRBD1 covers 8 bases. CDR3 sequence (DNA): TGTGCCAGCTCACCACCGGGACAGGACAATGAAAAACTGTTTTTT. This sequence encodes CASSPPGQDNEKLFF.